These T cell receptor beta chains were read from a single sample in a study of shared clonotypes between healthy human individuals. The data were produced by immunoSEQ multiplex PCR, yet TCRdb's version contains in-frame clones alone and is incomplete. In the table there are about 1 million clones, 65% to 80% of which are singletons. Input material: memory CD4+ T cells sorted from blood. These receptors were obtained from a man younger than 35 in good health. CDR3s include the opening cysteine and the closing phenylalanine or tryptophan. The order of the fields is V gene, clone size, J gene, CDR3 length, D gene, CDR3 protein, CDR3 DNA. The D gene is left open where the match is weak. Clone size is not always given. Where it is, it says once, few, many or a class for expanded clones.

TRBV4-3,once,TRBJ1-1,13,NA,CASSQKAGALAFF,TGCGCCAGCAGCCAGAAAGCTGGGGCTTTGGCTTTCTTT
TRBV6-5,once,TRBJ1-4,12,NA,CASATLGGKLFF,TGTGCCAGCGCTACCCTCGGTGGAAAACTGTTTTTT
TRBV7-2,few,TRBJ2-2,15,NA,CASSLRSGNTGELFF,TGTGCCAGCAGCTTACGGTCCGGTAACACCGGGGAGCTGTTTTTT
TRBV5-4,NA,TRBJ2-5,15,NA,CASSLIGSYQETQYF,TGTGCCAGCAGCTTGATAGGTAGCTACCAAGAGACCCAGTACTTC
TRBV9,NA,TRBJ2-7,12,NA,CASSAGTSEQYF,TGTGCCAGCAGCGCCGGCACGTCCGAGCAGTACTTC
TRBV10-3,NA,TRBJ2-3,16,NA,CAISGSRGGRTDTQYF,TGTGCCATCAGTGGGTCGAGGGGGGGCCGGACAGATACGCAGTATTTT
TRBV7-8,NA,TRBJ2-2,15,NA,CASSSSDWNTGELFF,TGTGCCAGCAGCTCCTCGGACTGGAACACCGGGGAGCTGTTTTTT
TRBV2,few,TRBJ2-6,17,NA,CASSEAGDTSGANVLTF,TGTGCCAGCAGTGAGGCAGGGGATACCTCTGGGGCCAACGTCCTGACTTTC
TRBV10-3,NA,TRBJ2-7,15,NA,CAISESARGEDEQYF,TGTGCCATCAGTGAGTCTGCCCGGGGCGAGGACGAGCAGTACTTC
TRBV5-6,NA,TRBJ1-2,15,NA,CASSLAGLEGYGYTF,TGTGCCAGCAGCTTGGCCGGCCTCGAGGGCTATGGCTACACCTTC
TRBV7-6,NA,TRBJ1-5,14,NA,CASSLGRDDQPQHF,TGTGCCAGCAGCTTAGGGAGGGACGATCAGCCCCAGCATTTT
TRBV19,NA,TRBJ1-2,15,NA,CASSQNVRQARGYTF,TGTGCCAGTAGTCAAAATGTTAGACAGGCACGCGGCTACACCTTC
TRBV5-8,few,TRBJ1-5,13,NA,CASSLRGNQPQHF,TGTGCCAGCAGCTTGAGAGGCAATCAGCCCCAGCATTTT
TRBV5-5,few,TRBJ2-7,16,NA,CASSLARGANFYEQYF,TGTGCCAGCAGCTTGGCTCGGGGGGCGAACTTCTACGAGCAGTACTTC
TRBV2,many,TRBJ1-1,16,NA,CASSEMYSSTGTEAFF,TGTGCCAGCAGTGAAATGTACTCCTCCACTGGGACTGAAGCTTTCTTT
TRBV21-1,few,TRBJ1-5,14,NA,CASSKAGRDQPQHF,TGTGCCAGCAGCAAAGCAGGCAGGGATCAGCCCCAGCATTTT
TRBV2,once,TRBJ2-3,13,NA,CASSAHGTDTQYF,TGTGCCAGCAGTGCTCACGGAACAGATACGCAGTATTTT
TRBV4-1,NA,TRBJ2-3,14,NA,CASSRQREVDTQYF,TGCGCCAGCTCCCGACAGCGAGAGGTGGATACGCAGTATTTT
TRBV11-2,NA,TRBJ1-1,15,TRBD1,CASRGQGAGNTEAFF,TGTGCCAGCAGGGGACAGGGGGCAGGGAACACTGAAGCTTTCTTT
TRBV18,NA,TRBJ1-1,14,NA,CASSPPFLNTEAFF,TGTGCCAGCTCACCACCTTTCCTGAACACTGAAGCTTTCTTT
TRBV5-1,NA,TRBJ1-5,14,TRBD1,CASSFRQGAPPQHF,TGCGCCAGCAGCTTTCGTCAGGGGGCCCCGCCCCAGCATTTT
TRBV21-1,NA,TRBJ1-5,13,NA,CASSKPRNQPQHF,TGTGCCAGCAGCAAACCCCGCAATCAGCCCCAGCATTTT
TRBV5-4,NA,TRBJ2-1,15,TRBD2,CASSLTSGLNNEQFF,TGTGCCAGCAGCTTAACTAGCGGGTTAAACAATGAGCAGTTCTTC
TRBV25-1,few,TRBJ1-5,13,NA,CASSETSNQPQHF,TGTGCCAGCAGTGAAACAAGCAATCAGCCCCAGCATTTT
TRBV6-1,NA,TRBJ2-3,15,NA,CASSERQGWTDTQYF,TGTGCCAGCAGTGAACGGCAGGGTTGGACAGATACGCAGTATTTT
TRBV7-6,NA,TRBJ2-7,13,NA,CASSRKTGSEQYF,TGTGCCAGCAGCCGGAAAACAGGGAGCGAGCAGTACTTC